This T cell receptor (beta chain) is drawn from a study of cytomegalovirus exposure and HLA in healthy donors. Study as a whole: The same platform used for the 500 to 850 first-cohort repertoires was also used for the roughly 130 validation repertoires, as a later analysis reported. General study results and limits: The study found most TCR sequences rare, yet found some public TCRs in many donors. The study labeled 150 to 200 TCR beta chains cytomegalovirus-associated. The classifier was said to identify cytomegalovirus status with high specificity and sensitivity.

Here immunoSEQ multiplex PCR was the method, and the copy in TCRdb shows in-frame clones only, minus some. The table has over 250,000 clones, approximately 86% seen once. A word on this clone: What it binds is unknown.

Germline lookup yields CDR1 GTSNPN and CDR2 SVGIG (reference sequence). Trimming removed 3 bases from V and 3 bases from J; junction bases left unmatched: 4. CDR3 length equals 14 residues. The sequence was collected from a woman between 18 and 30 years old in good health and CMV-seronegative. The J gene is TRBJ2-7, the V gene TRBV30; 11 bases map to TRBD2. The sample consisted of PBMCs. Written as DNA, the CDR3 is TGTGCCTGGAGGACTAGCGGGACCTTCTACGAGCAGTACTTC. Amino acids: CAWRTSGTFYEQYF.